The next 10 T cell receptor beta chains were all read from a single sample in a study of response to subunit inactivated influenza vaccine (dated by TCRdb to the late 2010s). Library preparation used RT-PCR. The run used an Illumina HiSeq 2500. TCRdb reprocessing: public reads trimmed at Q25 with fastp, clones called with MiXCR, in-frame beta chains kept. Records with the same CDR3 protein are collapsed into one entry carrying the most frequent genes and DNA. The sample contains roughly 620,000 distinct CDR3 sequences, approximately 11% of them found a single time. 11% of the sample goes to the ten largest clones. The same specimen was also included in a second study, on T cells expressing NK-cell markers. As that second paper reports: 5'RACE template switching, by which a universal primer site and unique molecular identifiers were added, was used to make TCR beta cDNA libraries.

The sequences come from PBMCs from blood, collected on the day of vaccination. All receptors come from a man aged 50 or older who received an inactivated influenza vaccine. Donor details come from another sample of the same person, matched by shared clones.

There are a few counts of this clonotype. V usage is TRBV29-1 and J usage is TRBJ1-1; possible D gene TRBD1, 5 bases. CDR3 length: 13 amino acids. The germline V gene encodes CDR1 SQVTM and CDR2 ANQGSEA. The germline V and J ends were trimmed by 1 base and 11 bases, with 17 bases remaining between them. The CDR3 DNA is TGCAGCGTTGAAGGGAGACGACAGAGCATTGCTTTCTTT. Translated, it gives CSVEGRRQSIAFF.

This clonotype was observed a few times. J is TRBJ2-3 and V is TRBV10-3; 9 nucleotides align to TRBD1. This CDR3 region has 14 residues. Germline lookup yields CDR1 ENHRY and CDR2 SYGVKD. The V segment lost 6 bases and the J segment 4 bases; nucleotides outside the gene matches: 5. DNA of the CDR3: TGTGCCATCAGCCCACAGGGGGCGGCAGATACGCAGTATTTT. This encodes CAISPQGAADTQYF.

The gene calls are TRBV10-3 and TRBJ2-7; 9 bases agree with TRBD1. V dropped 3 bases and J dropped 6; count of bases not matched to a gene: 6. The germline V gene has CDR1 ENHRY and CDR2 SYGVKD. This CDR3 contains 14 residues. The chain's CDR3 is CAISETGQGPEQYF. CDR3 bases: TGTGCCATCAGTGAAACGGGACAGGGTCCCGAGCAGTACTTC.

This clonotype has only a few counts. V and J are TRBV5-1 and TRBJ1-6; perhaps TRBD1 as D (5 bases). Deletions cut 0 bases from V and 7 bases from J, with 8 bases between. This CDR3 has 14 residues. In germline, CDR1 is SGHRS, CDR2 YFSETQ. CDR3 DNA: TGCGCCAGCAGCTTGGCGGGGGAAAATTCACCCCTCCACTTT. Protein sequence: CASSLAGENSPLHF.

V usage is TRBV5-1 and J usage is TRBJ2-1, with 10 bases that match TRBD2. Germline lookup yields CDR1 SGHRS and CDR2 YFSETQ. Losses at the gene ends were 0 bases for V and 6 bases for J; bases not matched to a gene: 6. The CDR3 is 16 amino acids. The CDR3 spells CASSLAGASGSNEQFF. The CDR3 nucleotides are TGCGCCAGCAGCTTGGCCGGGGCTAGCGGGAGCAATGAGCAGTTCTTC.

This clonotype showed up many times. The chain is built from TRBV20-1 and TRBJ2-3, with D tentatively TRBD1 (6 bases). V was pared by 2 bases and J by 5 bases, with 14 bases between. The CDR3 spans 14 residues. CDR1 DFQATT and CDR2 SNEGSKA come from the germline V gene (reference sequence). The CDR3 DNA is TGCAGTGCTAGATCACAGGGTTTCAAAGATACGCAGTATTTT. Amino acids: CSARSQGFKDTQYF.

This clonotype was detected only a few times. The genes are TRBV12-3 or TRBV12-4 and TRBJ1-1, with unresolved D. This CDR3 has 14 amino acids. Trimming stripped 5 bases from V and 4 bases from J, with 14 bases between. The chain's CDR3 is CASSTPKEVTEAFF. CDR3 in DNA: TGTGCCAGCAGTACCCCGAAAGAAGTCACTGAAGCTTTCTTT.

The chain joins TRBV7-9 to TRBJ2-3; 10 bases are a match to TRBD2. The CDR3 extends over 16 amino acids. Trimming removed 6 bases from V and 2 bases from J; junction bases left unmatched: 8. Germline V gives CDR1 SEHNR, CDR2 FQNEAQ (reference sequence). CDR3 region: CASRPRTSGITDTQYF. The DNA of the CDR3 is TGTGCCAGCAGACCCCGGACTAGCGGTATCACAGATACGCAGTATTTT. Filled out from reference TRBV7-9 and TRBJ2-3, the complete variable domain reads DTGVSQNPRHKITKRGQNVTFRCDPISEHNRLYWYRQTLGQGPEFLTYFQNEAQLEKSRLLSDRFSAERPKGSFSTLEIQRTEQGDSAMYLCASRPRTSGITDTQYFGPGTRLTVL.

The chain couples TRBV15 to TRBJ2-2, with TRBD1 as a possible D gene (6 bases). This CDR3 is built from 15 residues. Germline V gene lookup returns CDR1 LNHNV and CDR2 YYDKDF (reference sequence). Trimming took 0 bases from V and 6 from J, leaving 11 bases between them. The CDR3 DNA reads TGTGCCACCAGCAGAGATGACAGGTTTGCCGGGGAGCTGTTTTTT. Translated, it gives CATSRDDRFAGELFF.

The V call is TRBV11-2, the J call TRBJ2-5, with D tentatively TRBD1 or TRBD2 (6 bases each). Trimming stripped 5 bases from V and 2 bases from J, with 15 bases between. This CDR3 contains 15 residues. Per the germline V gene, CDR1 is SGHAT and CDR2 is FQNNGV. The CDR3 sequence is CASSPGSGAQETQYF. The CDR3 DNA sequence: TGTGCCAGCAGCCCTGGGTCGGGGGCTCAAGAGACCCAGTACTTC. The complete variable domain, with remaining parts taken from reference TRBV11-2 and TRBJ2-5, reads EAGVAQSPRYKIIEKRQSVAFWCNPISGHATLYWYQQILGQGPKLLIQFQNNGVVDDSQLPKDRFSAERLKGVDSTLKIQPAKLEDSAVYLCASSPGSGAQETQYFGPGTRLLVL.